This TCR beta chain was documented in a study of response to subunit inactivated influenza vaccine. This clonotype has only a few counts. TCRdb reprocessed the RT-PCR reads with MiXCR, giving one entry per CDR3 protein. The data hold about 700,000 distinct CDR3 sequences, with 15% to 19% observed a single time. The CDR3 is 16 residues long. V shed 5 bases, J shed 1 base, and the junction held 9 bases outside the gene matches. Germline CDR1 and CDR2: SGHTA and FQGNSA. The rearrangement links TRBV7-2 to TRBJ2-3; 7 bases align to TRBD2. This TCR derives from a man aged 50 to 59 who received an inactivated influenza vaccine. This sample comprised PBMCs from blood, obtained 11 to 12 days after vaccination. Here the CDR3 reads CASSKSGGSRTDTQYF. The CDR3 DNA follows: TGTGCCAGCAGCAAAAGCGGCGGGAGTCGCACAGATACGCAGTATTTT.